This entry describes one T cell receptor beta chain. The antigen remains unidentified. Assay: immunoSEQ multiplex PCR; the TCRdb copy retains only in-frame clones and omits some. The table lists 30,000 to 35,000 clones, over 65% of them singletons, with 2.5% to 3% in the top ten. These data originate in a study of STAT5B mutations in CD4+ large granular lymphocyte leukemia. Study summary: Healthy donors showed HLA-associated enrichment of the CDR3 'QG' motif.

Whole-study findings and limits: About a quarter of private leukemic clonotypes occurred rarely in other patients' non-leukemic repertoires. Compared with healthy controls (2/35), patient top clones favored TRBV06 (8/27).

V was trimmed by 4 bases and J by 5 bases, leaving 8 bases between them. This CDR3 spans 12 amino acids. CDR1 is LNHDA and CDR2 is SQIVND in the germline V gene (reference sequence). Sequenced sample: CD4+ T cells from blood buffy coats. This clonotype originated in a human donor in good health. The chain joins TRBV19 to TRBJ1-1; D is unclear. The CDR3 DNA sequence: TGTGCCAGTAGTACCCGGGGTACTGAAGCTTTCTTT. The encoded protein is CASSTRGTEAFF.